Shown below are 17 T cell receptor beta chains from a single sample sequenced in a study of post-analysis software for immune sequencing data. Tagging with unique molecular identifiers was a feature of the TCR beta cDNA libraries. MiXCR was run by TCRdb on the PCR reads, yielding one entry per CDR3 protein. The data show about 560,000 distinct CDR3 sequences, around 47% seen once. Antigen specificity for these receptors is unknown. Study observations and caveats: Controls had lower frequencies than patients of 4 or 5 TRBV segments, which included TRBV5-6, TRBV5-1 and TRBV20-1.

Material for sequencing was blood. Receptor source: a girl aged 10 to 17 with multiple sclerosis.

This chain connects TRBV5-1 to TRBJ2-7; no reliable D call. V lost 1 base to trimming and J lost 3 bases, with 11 bases between them. The germline V gene has CDR1 SGHRS and CDR2 YFSETQ. CDR3 length: 14 amino acids. The CDR3 sequence: CASSLLVRDYEQYF. The CDR3, as DNA: TGCGCCAGCAGCTTGTTAGTCAGAGACTACGAGCAGTACTTC.

The V call is TRBV5-1, the J call TRBJ2-5, with 7 bases fitting TRBD2. Germline V gene lookup returns CDR1 SGHRS and CDR2 YFSETQ. The CDR3 is 15 amino acids. V shed 1 base and J 2 bases; nucleotides not matched to a gene: 5. In nucleotides, the CDR3 is TGCGCCAGCAGCTTGACTCTAGCGGCTCAAGAGACCCAGTACTTC. As protein: CASSLTLAAQETQYF.

This clonotype was detected a few times. The V gene is TRBV5-1, the J gene TRBJ2-7, with 8 bases fitting TRBD1. The germline gives CDR1 SGHRS, CDR2 YFSETQ. The CDR3 is 14 amino acids. V lost 4 bases and J lost 1; bases outside the gene matches: 4. CDR3 sequence: CASSRGQESYEQYF. The CDR3 DNA reads as TGCGCCAGCAGCCGGGGACAGGAGTCCTACGAGCAGTACTTC.

Turning to this clonotype: Its ends do not fully match the called genes, so a read error is possible. CDR3 sequence reads: CASSQLGYEQYF. In DNA, the CDR3 is TGTGCCAGCAGCCAACTAGGGTACGAGCAGTACTTC. The V gene is TRBV4-1, the J gene TRBJ2-7, with TRBD2 as a possible D gene (5 bases). Germline values: CDR1 MGHRA, CDR2 YSYEKL. This CDR3 spans 12 amino acids.

The chain couples TRBV10-1 to TRBJ1-2; 8 bases line up with TRBD1. The germline V gene has CDR1 WNHNN and CDR2 SYGVQD (reference sequence). The CDR3 has 13 amino acids. The V segment lost 3 bases and the J segment 8 bases; nucleotides outside the gene matches: 5. The CDR3 DNA reads as TGCGCCAGCAGTGACCCCGGACAGGGCGGCTACACCTTC. Amino acids: CASSDPGQGGYTF.

The chain is built from TRBV14 and TRBJ2-4; D may match TRBD1 or TRBD2 (5 bases each). The DNA end lines up better with TRBJ2-7; the J call may be wrong. The CDR3 has 20 amino acids. Germline V lookup: CDR1 SGHDN, CDR2 FVKESK. In nucleotides, the CDR3 is TGTGCCAGCCGGATTGCAAGAGACCAAAATACCGGGACGTCTTTATGCGAGCAGTACTTC. Its protein is CASRIARDQNTGTSLCEQYF.

The J gene is TRBJ2-3, the V gene TRBV7-9; the D is unclear. CDR1 SEHNR and CDR2 FQNEAQ come from the germline V gene (reference sequence). This CDR3 is 13 amino acids long. Deletions cut 4 bases from V and 3 bases from J, with 8 bases between. The CDR3 loop reads CASSSPATDTQYF. CDR3 coding DNA: TGTGCCAGCAGCTCTCCTGCTACAGATACGCAGTATTTT. Drawing the rest from reference TRBV7-9 and TRBJ2-3, the complete variable domain is DTGVSQNPRHKITKRGQNVTFRCDPISEHNRLYWYRQTLGQGPEFLTYFQNEAQLEKSRLLSDRFSAERPKGSFSTLEIQRTEQGDSAMYLCASSSPATDTQYFGPGTRLTVL.

This clonotype appeared a single time. The chain joins TRBV3-1 to TRBJ2-4; no clear D. Matching the DNA end better, TRBJ2-7 makes the J call doubtful. Germline V lookup: CDR1 LGHDT, CDR2 YNNKEL (reference sequence). CDR3 length: 13 amino acids. This chain's CDR3 is CASSRPAVYEQYF. The CDR3 DNA sequence: TGTGCCAGCAGCCGACCGGCGGTCTACGAGCAGTACTTC.

In its sample, this clonotype was seen a few times. The chain joins TRBV20-1 to TRBJ1-2, with 9 bases fitting TRBD1. Germline loops: CDR1 DFQATT, CDR2 SNEGSKA (reference sequence). V shed 3 bases and J 6 bases; nucleotides not matched to a gene: 5. The CDR3 covers 13 residues. CDR3 protein: CSASRTGDDGYTF. The CDR3 DNA is TGCAGTGCTAGTCGGACAGGGGACGATGGCTACACCTTC.

V is TRBV9 and J is TRBJ1-4, with no clear D. There are 17 residues in the CDR3. Germline assignment: CDR1 SGDLS and CDR2 YYNGEE. V lost 0 bases and J 6 bases, leaving 18 bases between the germline ends. CDR3 loop: CASSVGDVGRVDEKLFF. Written as DNA, the CDR3 is TGTGCCAGCAGCGTAGGTGATGTTGGGCGGGTGGATGAAAAACTGTTTTTT.

This clonotype was detected only once. The chain's CDR3 is CASRPSGAGKRVTEAFF. The CDR3, as DNA: TGTGCCAGCAGACCTTCCGGGGCAGGGAAAAGGGTCACTGAAGCTTTCTTT. The V and J genes are TRBV27 and TRBJ1-1; TRBD1 is a possible D gene (5 bases). Germline lookup yields CDR1 MNHEY and CDR2 SMNVEV (reference sequence). CDR3 size: 17 residues. Between the trimmed V and J ends, which lost 6 bases and 4 bases, there was a span of 24 bases.

The chain joins TRBV7-8 to TRBJ1-6, with 9 bases identical to TRBD1. The CDR3 has 16 amino acids. Germline lookup yields CDR1 SGHVS and CDR2 FQNEAQ. Trimming at V came to 5 bases and at J to 4 bases, leaving 6 bases not matched to a gene. CDR3 sequence (DNA): TGTGCCAGCAGCCCCCCGGGGACAGGGTATAATTCACCCCTCCACTTT. This sequence encodes CASSPPGTGYNSPLHF.

This clonotype was seen more than once but under ten times. The chain carries TRBV24-1 and TRBJ2-7; the D is unclear. Trimming shortened V by 3 bases and J by 0 bases, and 5 bases separated the two germline ends. CDR3 length: 13 amino acids. Germline assignment: CDR1 KGHDR and CDR2 SFDVKD. The CDR3 loop reads CATSDPSSYEQYF. The CDR3 bases are TGTGCCACCAGTGATCCCAGCTCCTACGAGCAGTACTTC.

This rearrangement joins TRBV5-5 to TRBJ2-3, with TRBD2 as a possible D gene (7 bases). Per germline, CDR1 SGHKS and CDR2 YYEKEE (reference sequence). The ends were cut back, 3 bases at V and 3 bases at J, with 14 bases in the middle. This CDR3 is built from 15 residues. The CDR3 nucleotides read TGTGCCAGCAGCTGGGGAGGGGGGCGGACAGATACGCAGTATTTT. Translating it yields CASSWGGGRTDTQYF.

The chain combines TRBV7-2 with TRBJ2-5; D uncertain. The assigned J gene may be wrong: the sequence end matches TRBJ2-7 better. Germline V gene lookup returns CDR1 SGHTA and CDR2 FQGNSA. The CDR3 length is 13 residues. CDR3 protein: CASSSTSAYEQYF. In DNA, the CDR3 is TGTGCCAGCAGCTCCACTTCCGCCTACGAGCAGTACTTC.

V and J are TRBV29-1 and TRBJ2-3; 15 bases are a match to TRBD2. The CDR3 loop spans 18 amino acids. The germline gives CDR1 SQVTM, CDR2 ANQGSEA. V was clipped by 0 bases and J by 4 bases; unmatched bases: 8. CDR3 amino acids: CSVEDQGLAGGPPDTQYF. CDR3 coding DNA: TGCAGCGTTGAAGATCAAGGACTAGCGGGGGGGCCTCCAGATACGCAGTATTTT.

The rearrangement uses TRBV6-5 and TRBJ2-5; 9 bases agree with TRBD2. CDR3 length: 16 residues. V trimming: 4 bases; J trimming: 2 bases; junction bases outside the gene matches: 8. CDR1 MNHEY and CDR2 SVGAGI come from the germline V gene. The CDR3: CASSFSGLADQETQYF. The CDR3 nucleotides are TGTGCCAGCAGTTTCTCGGGACTAGCTGATCAAGAGACCCAGTACTTC.